This TCR beta chain was found in a study of CD8 T cells in ankylosing spondylitis. Study-wide points: Blood from ankylosing spondylitis patients appeared to carry a characteristic roughly 8-variant TCR beta motif.

This clonotype came up a few times. Its antigen is unidentified. TCRdb ran MiXCR on the 5' RACE reads and lists one entry per CDR3 protein. Of over 600,000 distinct CDR3 sequences in the sample, roughly 19% were seen once. J gave up 0 bases and V 2 bases, and 1 base lay outside the gene matches. This CDR3 has 15 residues. Looked up from germline, CDR1 is LNHNV and CDR2 is YYDKDF (reference sequence). The sequencing input was blood, either unsorted or a sorted T cell fraction (not recorded which). This clonotype originated in a male donor with ankylosing spondylitis. This rearrangement joins TRBV15 to TRBJ2-3, with 8 bases fitting TRBD1. CDR3 loop: CATSRRQGSTDTQYF. CDR3 coding DNA: TGTGCCACCAGCAGAAGACAGGGGAGCACAGATACGCAGTATTTT.